The sequence of this TCR beta chain was determined in a study of shared clonotypes between healthy human individuals. With respect to this clone: Its antigen is undetermined.

With 5 bases removed from V and 8 bases from J, the gap between germline ends came to 18 bases. The CDR3 has 14 residues. Germline CDR1 reads SGHTA; CDR2 reads FQGNSA. Study results and caveats: The small donor group covered limited genetic and exposure diversity. It was the non-shared clonotypes that had lower generation probabilities than clonotypes shared by all four donors. Across subsets, estimated richness was generally greater for naive than for memory populations.

Negatively enriched CD4+ T cells were divided by CD45RA into naive and memory. Method: immunoSEQ multiplex PCR; TCRdb's copy keeps in-frame clones and lacks some. The sample yields about 1.5 million clones, roughly 96% seen once. The sequenced sample was naive CD4+ T cells sorted from blood. The sample's subset: CD45RA+ positively selected. The sequence came from a man aged 25-45 years in good health. The chain recombines TRBV7-2 with TRBJ1-1; the D gene is possibly TRBD1 (5 bases). The CDR3 DNA reads as TGTGCCAGCAGCGCACTCCGGGACCGAAAAGAAGCTTTCTTT. Protein sequence: CASSALRDRKEAFF.